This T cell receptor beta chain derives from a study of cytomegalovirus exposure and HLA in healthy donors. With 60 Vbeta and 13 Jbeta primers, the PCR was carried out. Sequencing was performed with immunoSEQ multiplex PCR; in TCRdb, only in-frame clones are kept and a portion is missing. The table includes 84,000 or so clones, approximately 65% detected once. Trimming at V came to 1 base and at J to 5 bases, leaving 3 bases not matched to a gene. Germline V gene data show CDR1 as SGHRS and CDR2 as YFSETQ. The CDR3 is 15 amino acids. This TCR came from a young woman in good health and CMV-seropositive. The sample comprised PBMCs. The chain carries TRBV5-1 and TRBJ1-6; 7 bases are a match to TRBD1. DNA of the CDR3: TGCGCCAGCAGCTTGACAGGGGCGAATAATTCACCCCTCCACTTT. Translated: CASSLTGANNSPLHF.